This T cell receptor beta chain was recovered during a study of PD-L1 blockade in urothelial cancer. Study information: Patients commenced atezolizumab around 2014, and it was given at 1,200 mg intravenously every 3 weeks.

Method: immunoSEQ multiplex PCR; TCRdb's copy keeps in-frame clones and lacks some. The repertoire holds 37,000 or so clones, about 79% seen once, with about 17% in the top ten. Between the trimmed V and J ends, which lost 5 bases and 4 bases, there was a span of 8 bases. Germline V gene sequence: CDR1 SEHNR, CDR2 FQNEAQ (reference sequence). The length of the CDR3 is 12 residues. This clone was seen a handful of times. The V and J genes are TRBV7-9 and TRBJ1-2, with unresolved D. The sample here was PBMCs, taken around atezolizumab (anti-PD-L1) treatment. This TCR was sampled from a man between 60 and 75 years old with urothelial cancer. For the CDR3, the DNA is TGTGCCAGCAGCCAGGCTGGCTATGGCTACACCTTC. It yields the protein CASSQAGYGYTF.